The source of this T cell receptor beta chain is a study of blood T cell repertoires in COVID-19. In the study's own analysis: By means of reference gene primer amplification, nucleated cell counts were estimated. Here immunoSEQ multiplex PCR was the method, and the copy in TCRdb shows in-frame clones only, minus some. Clone size and the V and J calls come from that table; the DNA yielded D and trimming. The top ten hold around a fifth of the sample, which has approximately 41,000 clones, approximately 88% seen once. The germline V gene has CDR1 LNHDA and CDR2 SQIVND (reference sequence). V was trimmed by 6 bases and J by 0 bases, leaving 9 bases between them. The CDR3 loop spans 14 amino acids.

This receptor was identified in a man in his fifties or sixties with active COVID-19. The V gene is TRBV19, the J gene TRBJ1-3; D is possibly TRBD1 (5 bases). The sequencing sample was made of peripheral blood. The CDR3 bases are TGTGCCAGTAGGGACACCTCCTCTGGAAACACCATATATTTT. Amino acid sequence: CASRDTSSGNTIYF.